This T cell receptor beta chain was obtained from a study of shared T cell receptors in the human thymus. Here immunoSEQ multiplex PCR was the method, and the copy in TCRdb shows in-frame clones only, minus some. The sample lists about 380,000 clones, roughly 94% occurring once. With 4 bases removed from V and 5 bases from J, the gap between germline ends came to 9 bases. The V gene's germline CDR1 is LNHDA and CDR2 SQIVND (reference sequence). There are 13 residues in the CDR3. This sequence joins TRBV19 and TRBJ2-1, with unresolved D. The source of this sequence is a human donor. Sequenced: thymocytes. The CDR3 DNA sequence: TGTGCCAGTAGTACACGAAGGGACAATGAGCAGTTCTTC. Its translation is CASSTRRDNEQFF.